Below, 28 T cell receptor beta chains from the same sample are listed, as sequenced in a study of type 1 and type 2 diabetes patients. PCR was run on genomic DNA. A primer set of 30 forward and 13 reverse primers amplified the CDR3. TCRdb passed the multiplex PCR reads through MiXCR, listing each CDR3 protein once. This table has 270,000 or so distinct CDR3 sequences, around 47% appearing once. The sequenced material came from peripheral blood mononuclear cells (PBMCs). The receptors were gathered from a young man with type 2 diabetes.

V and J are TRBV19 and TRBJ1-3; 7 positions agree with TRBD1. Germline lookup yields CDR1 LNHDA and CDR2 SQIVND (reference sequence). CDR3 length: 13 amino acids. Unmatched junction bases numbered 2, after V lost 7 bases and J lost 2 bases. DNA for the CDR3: TGTGCCAGTAATCAGGGGGCTGGAAACACCATATATTTT. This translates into CASNQGAGNTIYF.

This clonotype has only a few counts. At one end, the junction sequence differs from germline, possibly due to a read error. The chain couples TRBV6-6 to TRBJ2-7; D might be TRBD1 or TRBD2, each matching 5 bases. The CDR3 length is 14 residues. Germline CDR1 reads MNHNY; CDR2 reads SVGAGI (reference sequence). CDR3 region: CAISAGTLTYEQYF. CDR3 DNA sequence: TGTGCCATCAGTGCCGGGACGCTTACCTACGAGCAGTACTTC.

The CDR3 DNA reads as TGTGCCAGCAGTGATCTTAGCGATAGCTCCTACAATGAGCAGTTCTTC. Its protein is CASSDLSDSSYNEQFF. The gene calls are TRBV6-6 and TRBJ2-1; maybe TRBD2 (5 bases). Trimming shortened V by 5 bases and J by 0 bases, and 14 bases separated the two germline ends. Germline CDR1 is MNHNY and CDR2 is SVGAGI (reference sequence). This CDR3 contains 16 residues.

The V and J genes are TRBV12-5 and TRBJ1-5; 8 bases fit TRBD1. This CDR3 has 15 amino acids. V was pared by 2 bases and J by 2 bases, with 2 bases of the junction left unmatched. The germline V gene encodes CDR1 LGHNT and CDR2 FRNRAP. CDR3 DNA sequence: TGTGCTAGTGGTTTGATGGACAGGGGCAATCAGCCCCAGCATTTT. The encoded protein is CASGLMDRGNQPQHF. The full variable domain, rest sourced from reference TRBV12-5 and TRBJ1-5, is DARVTQTPRHKVTEMGQEVTMRCQPILGHNTVFWYRQTMMQGLELLAYFRNRAPLDDSGMPKDRFSAEMPDATLATLKIQPSEPRDSAVYFCASGLMDRGNQPQHFGDGTRLSIL.

In nucleotides, the CDR3 is TGCGCCAGCAGCTTTGCGAGGAACTACACTAGCGGGAGTGCTTTAAAGTTCTTC. Its protein is CASSFARNYTSGSALKFF. V usage is TRBV5-1 and J usage is TRBJ2-1; 11 positions match TRBD2. V lost 2 bases, J lost 14 bases, and 21 bases stayed unmatched. Germline V gene sequence: CDR1 SGHRS, CDR2 YFSETQ. This CDR3 is built from 18 residues.

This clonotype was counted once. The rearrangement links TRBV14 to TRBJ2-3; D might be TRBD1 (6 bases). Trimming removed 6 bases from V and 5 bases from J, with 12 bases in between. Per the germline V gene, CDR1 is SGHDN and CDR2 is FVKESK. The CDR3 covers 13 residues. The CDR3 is CASRITGKDTQYF. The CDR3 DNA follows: TGTGCCAGCAGAATTACAGGGAAAGATACGCAGTATTTT.

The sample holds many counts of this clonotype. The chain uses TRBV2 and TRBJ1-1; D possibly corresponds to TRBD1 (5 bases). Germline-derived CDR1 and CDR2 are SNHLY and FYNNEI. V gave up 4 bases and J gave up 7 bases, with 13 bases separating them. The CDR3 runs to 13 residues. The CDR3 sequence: CASSGGTGFEAFF. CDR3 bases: TGTGCCAGCAGTGGAGGGACGGGCTTTGAAGCTTTCTTT.

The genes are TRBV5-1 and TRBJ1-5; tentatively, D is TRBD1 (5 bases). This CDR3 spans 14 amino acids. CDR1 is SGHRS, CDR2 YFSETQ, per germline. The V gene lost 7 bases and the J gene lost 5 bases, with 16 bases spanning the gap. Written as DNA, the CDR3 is TGCGCCAGCGGGGGAGGGCCTTCGTATCAGCCCCAGCATTTT. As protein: CASGGGPSYQPQHF.

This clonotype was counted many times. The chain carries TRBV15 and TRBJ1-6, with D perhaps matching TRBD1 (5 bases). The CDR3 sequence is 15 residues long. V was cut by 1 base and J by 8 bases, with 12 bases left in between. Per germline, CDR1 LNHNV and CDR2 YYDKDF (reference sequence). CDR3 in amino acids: CATSRVGAGYSPLHF. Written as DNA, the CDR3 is TGTGCCACCAGCAGAGTTGGGGCCGGCTATTCACCCCTCCACTTT.

The CDR3 nucleotides read TGTGCCAGCGGACCAGGGGGACGCGGCTATGGCTACACCTTC. Translated: CASGPGGRGYGYTF. The chain is built from TRBV6-5 and TRBJ1-2; 7 bases agree with TRBD1. V trimming: 8 bases; J trimming: 4 bases; junction bases outside the gene matches: 10. Germline lookup yields CDR1 MNHEY and CDR2 SVGAGI. The CDR3 spans 14 residues.

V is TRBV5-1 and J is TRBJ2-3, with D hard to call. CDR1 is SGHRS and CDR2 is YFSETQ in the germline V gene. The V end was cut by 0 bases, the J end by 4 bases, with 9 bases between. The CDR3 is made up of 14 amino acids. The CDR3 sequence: CASSLEGRSDTQYF. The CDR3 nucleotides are TGCGCCAGCAGCTTGGAAGGGCGGTCAGATACGCAGTATTTT. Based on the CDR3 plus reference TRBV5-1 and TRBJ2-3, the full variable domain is KAGVTQTPRYLIKTRGQQVTLSCSPISGHRSVSWYQQTPGQGLQFLFEYFSETQRNKGNFPGRFSGRQFSNSRSEMNVSTLELGDSALYLCASSLEGRSDTQYFGPGTRLTVL.

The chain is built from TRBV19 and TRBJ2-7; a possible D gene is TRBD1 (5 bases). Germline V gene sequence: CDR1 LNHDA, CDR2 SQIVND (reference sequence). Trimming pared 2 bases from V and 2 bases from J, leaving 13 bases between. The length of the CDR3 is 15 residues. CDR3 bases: TGTGCCAGTAGTATATTTGGGCAGGGCACCTACGAGCAGTACTTC. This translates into CASSIFGQGTYEQYF.

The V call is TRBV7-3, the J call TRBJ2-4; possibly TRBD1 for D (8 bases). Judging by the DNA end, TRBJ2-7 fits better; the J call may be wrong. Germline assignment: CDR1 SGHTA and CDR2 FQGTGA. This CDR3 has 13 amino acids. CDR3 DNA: TGTGCCAGCAGCAGAACAGGGGGGGACGAGCAGTACTTC. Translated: CASSRTGGDEQYF.

As DNA, the CDR3 is TGTGCCAGCTCACCACTACTAGCGGGGGCCTCAATAGCCAAAAACATTCAGTACTTC. Translated, it gives CASSPLLAGASIAKNIQYF. V is TRBV18 and J is TRBJ2-4, with 11 positions matching TRBD2. Unmatched junction bases numbered 8, after V lost 1 base and J lost 0 bases. The CDR3 is 19 residues long. The germline V gene encodes CDR1 KGHSH and CDR2 LQKENI.

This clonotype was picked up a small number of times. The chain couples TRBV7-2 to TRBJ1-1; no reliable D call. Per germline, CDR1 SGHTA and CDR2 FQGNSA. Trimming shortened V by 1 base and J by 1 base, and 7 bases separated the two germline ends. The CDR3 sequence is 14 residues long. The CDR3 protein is CASSLVEANTEAFF. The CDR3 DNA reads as TGTGCCAGCAGCTTAGTGGAAGCGAACACTGAAGCTTTCTTT.

The CDR3 coding sequence is TGTGCCAGCAGTGATCGTACAGAAGAAGAGACCCAGTACTTC. Its protein is CASSDRTEEETQYF. The rearrangement joins TRBV2 to TRBJ2-5; D remains unclear. Germline CDR1 is SNHLY and CDR2 is FYNNEI. The CDR3 totals 14 residues. V dropped 3 bases and J dropped 3 bases, with 11 bases sitting between them.

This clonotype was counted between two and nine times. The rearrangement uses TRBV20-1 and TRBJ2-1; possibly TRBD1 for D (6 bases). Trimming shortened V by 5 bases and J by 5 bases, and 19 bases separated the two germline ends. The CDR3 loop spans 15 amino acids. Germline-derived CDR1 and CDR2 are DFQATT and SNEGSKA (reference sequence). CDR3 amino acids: CSAQARMAGDNEQFF. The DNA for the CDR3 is TGCAGTGCTCAAGCGCGTATGGCAGGGGACAATGAGCAGTTCTTC.

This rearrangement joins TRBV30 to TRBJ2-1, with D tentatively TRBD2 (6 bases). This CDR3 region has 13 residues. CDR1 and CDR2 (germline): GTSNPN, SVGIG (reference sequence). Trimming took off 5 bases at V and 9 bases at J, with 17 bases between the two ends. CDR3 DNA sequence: TGTGCCTGGGTCGAAGTTAGCGGTGGTGAGCAGTTCTTC. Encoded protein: CAWVEVSGGEQFF.

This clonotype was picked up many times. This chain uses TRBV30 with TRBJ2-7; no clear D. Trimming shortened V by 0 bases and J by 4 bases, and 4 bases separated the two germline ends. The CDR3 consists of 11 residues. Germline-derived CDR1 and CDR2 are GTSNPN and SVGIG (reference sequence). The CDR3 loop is CAWSVGYEQYF. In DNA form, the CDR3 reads TGTGCCTGGAGTGTAGGGTACGAGCAGTACTTC. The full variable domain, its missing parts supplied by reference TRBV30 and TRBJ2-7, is SQTIHQWPATLVQPVGSPLSLECTVEGTSNPNLYWYRQAAGRGLQLLFYSVGIGQISSEVPQNLSASRPQDRQFILSSKKLLLSDSGFYLCAWSVGYEQYFGPGTRLTVT.

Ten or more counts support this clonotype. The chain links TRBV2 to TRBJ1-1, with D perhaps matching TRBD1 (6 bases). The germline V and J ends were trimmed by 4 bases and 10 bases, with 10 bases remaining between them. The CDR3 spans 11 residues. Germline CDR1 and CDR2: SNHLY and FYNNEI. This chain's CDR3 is CASSGRGGAFF. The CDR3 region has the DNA TGTGCCAGCAGTGGAAGGGGGGGAGCTTTCTTT.

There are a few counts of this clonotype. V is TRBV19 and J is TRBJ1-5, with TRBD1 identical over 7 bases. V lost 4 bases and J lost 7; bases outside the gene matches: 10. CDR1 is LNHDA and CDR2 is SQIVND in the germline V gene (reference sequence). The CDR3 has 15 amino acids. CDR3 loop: CASSTTGISSQPQHF. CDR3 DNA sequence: TGTGCCAGTAGTACGACAGGGATTAGTTCCCAGCCCCAGCATTTT.

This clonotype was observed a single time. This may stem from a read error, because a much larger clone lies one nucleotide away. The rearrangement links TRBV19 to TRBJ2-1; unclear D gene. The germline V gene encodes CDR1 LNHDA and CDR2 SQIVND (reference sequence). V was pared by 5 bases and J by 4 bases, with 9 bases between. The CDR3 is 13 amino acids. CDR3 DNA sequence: TGTGCCAGTAGTGGCATGGGTTACAATGAGCAGTTCTTC. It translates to CASSGMGYNEQFF.

CDR3 residues: CASSERGKNTEAFF. The CDR3 DNA reads TGTGCCAGTAGTGAGAGAGGGAAGAACACTGAAGCTTTCTTT. The rearrangement uses TRBV19 and TRBJ1-1; no reliable D call. Trimming shortened V by 5 bases and J by 1 base, and 11 bases separated the two germline ends. CDR1 and CDR2 (germline): LNHDA, SQIVND (reference sequence). This CDR3 region has 14 residues.

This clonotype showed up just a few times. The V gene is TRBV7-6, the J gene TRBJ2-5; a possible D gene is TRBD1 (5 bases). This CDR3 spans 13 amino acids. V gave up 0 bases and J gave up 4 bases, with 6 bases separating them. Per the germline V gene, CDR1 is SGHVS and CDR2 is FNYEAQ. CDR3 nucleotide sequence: TGTGCCAGCAGCTTAGCTCAGGGAGAGACCCAGTACTTC. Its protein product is CASSLAQGETQYF.

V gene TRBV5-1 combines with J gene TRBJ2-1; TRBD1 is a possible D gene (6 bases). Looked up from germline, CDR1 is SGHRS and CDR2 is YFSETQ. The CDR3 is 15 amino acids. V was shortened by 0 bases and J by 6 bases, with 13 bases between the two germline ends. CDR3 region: CASSLETDRPNEQFF. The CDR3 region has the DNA TGCGCCAGCAGCTTGGAGACGGACAGACCCAATGAGCAGTTCTTC.

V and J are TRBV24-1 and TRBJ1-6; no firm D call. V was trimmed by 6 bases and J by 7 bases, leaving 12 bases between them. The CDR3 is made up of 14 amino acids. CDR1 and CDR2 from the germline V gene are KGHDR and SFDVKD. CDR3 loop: CATSPQIPNSPLHF. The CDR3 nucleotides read TGTGCCACCAGTCCCCAGATACCCAATTCACCCCTCCACTTT.

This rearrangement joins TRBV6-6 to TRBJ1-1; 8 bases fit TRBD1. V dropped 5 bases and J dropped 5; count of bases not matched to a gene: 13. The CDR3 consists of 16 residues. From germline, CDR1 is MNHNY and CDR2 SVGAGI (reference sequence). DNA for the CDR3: TGTGCCAGCAGTGAATTGAGCGGACAGGGAGATACTGAAGCTTTCTTT. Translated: CASSELSGQGDTEAFF.

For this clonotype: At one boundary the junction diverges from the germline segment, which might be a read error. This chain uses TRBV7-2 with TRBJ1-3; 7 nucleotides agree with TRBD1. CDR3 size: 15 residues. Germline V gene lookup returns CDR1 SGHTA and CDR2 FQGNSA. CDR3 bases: TGTGCCAGCAGCTTCATAGACAGGGCAGGAAACACCGTATATTTT. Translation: CASSFIDRAGNTVYF.